What follows is one T cell receptor beta chain and its context. One end of the junction varies from germline; a read error may be responsible. The CDR3 is made up of 14 amino acids. CDR1 is SGHAT, CDR2 FQNNGV, per germline. Making TCR beta cDNA involved around 520 ng total RNA and a constant-region primer. Each TCR beta library was derived from three nested multiplex PCR rounds that employed slightly modified ARM-PCR. Primers for the first two PCR rounds were TRBV1-TRBV30 forward primers and a C-beta reverse primer (about 9 cycles per round). MiXCR was run by TCRdb on the multiplex PCR reads, yielding one entry per CDR3 protein. The repertoire holds over 100,000 distinct CDR3 sequences, with approximately 71% as singletons. This record belongs to a study of tumor-infiltrating lymphocytes in primary liver carcinoma. For each extraction, RNA and DNA were obtained together from about 21-30 mg of unsorted bulk tissue.

Sequencing was performed on tumor-adjacent normal liver tissue. The sequence was obtained from a woman aged 55-70 years with primary liver carcinoma and hepatitis B virus infection. The J gene is TRBJ2-5, the V gene TRBV11-2; D may correspond to TRBD1 or TRBD2 (6 bases each). The CDR3 region is CVSSLTPEGEAQCF. The CDR3 DNA follows: TGTGTCAGCAGCTTAACCCCGGAGGGGGAGGCCCAGTGCTTC.